The 28 T cell receptor beta chains below come from one sample, sequenced in a study of blood T cell repertoires in COVID-19. Some clones are missing from TCRdb's copy, which holds only in-frame ones; the method was immunoSEQ multiplex PCR. The top ten clones hold 5.5% to 7.5% of a sample with 70,000 to 100,000 clones, roughly 82% of them seen once. The source material was peripheral blood. The receptor set was obtained from a man over 45 with active or convalescent COVID-19.

This rearrangement joins TRBV7-8 to TRBJ2-4; 13 bases are a match to TRBD2. Trimming at V came to 2 bases and at J to 7 bases, leaving 11 bases not matched to a gene. This CDR3 region has 18 residues. Germline CDR1 reads SGHVS; CDR2 reads FQNEAQ. The CDR3 spells CASSLSSTSGGARNIQYF. CDR3 in DNA: TGTGCCAGCAGCTTATCCTCCACTAGCGGGGGGGCCAGGAACATTCAGTACTTC.

This rearrangement joins TRBV6-1 to TRBJ2-5; 11 bases fit TRBD2. Germline V gene sequence: CDR1 MNHNS, CDR2 SASEGT. CDR3 length: 16 residues. With V trimmed by 0 bases and J by 6 bases, 6 bases remained unmatched. CDR3: CASSEASGGALKTQYF. The CDR3 DNA follows: TGTGCCAGCAGTGAAGCTAGCGGGGGGGCCTTAAAGACCCAGTACTTC.

The V and J genes are TRBV28 and TRBJ1-3; possible D gene TRBD1, 6 bases. The V end was cut by 5 bases, the J end by 3 bases, with 17 bases between. From germline, CDR1 is MDHEN and CDR2 SYDVKM. The CDR3 spans 16 residues. CDR3 in DNA: TGTGCCAGCAGTCCTGGTGGGGGCGCGTTTGGAAACACCATATATTTT. Amino acid sequence: CASSPGGGAFGNTIYF.

The rearrangement joins TRBV28 to TRBJ1-1; TRBD1 aligns across 8 bases. The CDR3 is 14 amino acids. Trimming at V came to 3 bases and at J to 7 bases, leaving 7 bases not matched to a gene. Germline CDR1 is MDHEN and CDR2 is SYDVKM. The CDR3 coding sequence is TGTGCCAGCAGTTTCTCCGACAGGGGAGGTGAAGCTTTCTTT. This gives the protein CASSFSDRGGEAFF.

The CDR3 loop is CASSVASGGQETQYF. The CDR3, as DNA: TGTGCCAGCAGCGTAGCAAGCGGGGGACAAGAGACCCAGTACTTC. The rearrangement joins TRBV9 to TRBJ2-5; 8 nucleotides agree with TRBD2. From germline, CDR1 is SGDLS and CDR2 YYNGEE. This CDR3 has 15 amino acids. The ends lost 0 bases at V and 2 bases at J; junction bases unmatched: 3.

This clone was counted a few times. CDR3 amino acids: CASSWTGDSTGELFF. CDR3 nucleotide sequence: TGTGCCAGTAGTTGGACAGGGGATAGCACCGGGGAGCTGTTTTTT. V usage is TRBV19 and J usage is TRBJ2-2; TRBD1 aligns across 9 bases. The germline CDR1 and CDR2 sequences are LNHDA and SQIVND (reference sequence). With V trimmed by 5 bases and J by 4 bases, 5 bases remained unmatched. CDR3 length: 15 residues.

This sequence joins TRBV18 and TRBJ2-5, with TRBD1 matching 8 bases. Germline V CDR1 and CDR2: KGHSH, LQKENI. The CDR3 sequence is 14 residues long. Trimming at V came to 3 bases and at J to 5 bases, leaving 5 bases not matched to a gene. This chain's CDR3 is CASSPTGAEETQYF. DNA for the CDR3: TGTGCCAGCTCACCGACAGGGGCCGAGGAGACCCAGTACTTC.

The CDR3 here is CASSRTGDYGYTF. In DNA, the CDR3 is TGTGCCAGTAGCAGGACAGGGGACTATGGCTACACCTTC. The chain combines TRBV19 with TRBJ1-2; TRBD1 agrees at 9 bases. This CDR3 comprises 13 residues. V gave up 6 bases and J gave up 3 bases; unmatched junction bases: 2. Germline assignment: CDR1 LNHDA and CDR2 SQIVND (reference sequence).

This chain uses TRBV28 with TRBJ1-1; no definite D call. CDR1 is MDHEN and CDR2 is SYDVKM in the germline V gene. The V end was cut by 2 bases, the J end by 3 bases, with 13 bases between. The CDR3 covers 15 residues. The CDR3 sequence is CASSLGLPTYTEAFF. CDR3 DNA sequence: TGTGCCAGCAGTTTAGGGCTCCCGACATACACTGAAGCTTTCTTT.

The rearrangement joins TRBV6-5 to TRBJ1-1; TRBD1 is a possible D gene (5 bases). Germline-derived CDR1 and CDR2 are MNHEY and SVGAGI. The CDR3 spans 13 residues. V was trimmed by 4 bases and J by 0 bases, leaving 6 bases between them. As DNA, the CDR3 is TGTGCCAGCAGTTCCAGGGTGAACACTGAAGCTTTCTTT. It yields the protein CASSSRVNTEAFF.

The V gene is TRBV27, the J gene TRBJ2-7; D may be TRBD2 (5 bases). Germline V gene sequence: CDR1 MNHEY, CDR2 SMNVEV (reference sequence). The CDR3 consists of 14 residues. Trimming shortened V by 2 bases and J by 7 bases, and 15 bases separated the two germline ends. The CDR3 is CASSLGQSPGEQYF. CDR3 in DNA: TGTGCCAGCAGTTTAGGCCAGTCTCCGGGGGAGCAGTACTTC.

The chain carries TRBV4-3 and TRBJ1-6; 7 bases match TRBD1. The V segment lost 3 bases and the J segment 10 bases; nucleotides outside the gene matches: 9. The germline V gene encodes CDR1 LGHNA and CDR2 YSLEER. This CDR3 comprises 15 residues. The CDR3 spells CASSQGYTGESPLHF. CDR3 bases: TGCGCCAGCAGCCAGGGGTACACAGGGGAATCACCCCTCCACTTT.

A remark on this clone: Distinct nucleotide sequences in the sample also encode this CDR3. The chain couples TRBV28 to TRBJ2-1, with D unclear. The CDR3 length is 12 residues. Germline V CDR1 and CDR2: MDHEN, SYDVKM. V lost 3 bases to trimming and J lost 7 bases, with 7 bases between them. CDR3 protein: CASSLWRNEQFF. In DNA form, the CDR3 reads TGTGCCAGCAGTTTGTGGCGGAATGAGCAGTTCTTC.

The rearrangement uses TRBV28 and TRBJ1-4; perhaps TRBD1 as D (5 bases). The V gene lost 6 bases and the J gene lost 8 bases, with 13 bases spanning the gap. The CDR3 extends over 13 amino acids. Germline V gene lookup returns CDR1 MDHEN and CDR2 SYDVKM. CDR3 sequence (DNA): TGTGCCAGCAGGAAAACAGGTACCGAAAAACTGTTTTTT. Encoded protein: CASRKTGTEKLFF.

The chain has TRBV5-4 and TRBJ1-3, with a weak D call TRBD1 (5 bases). The CDR3 consists of 16 residues. Germline CDR1 and CDR2: SGHNT and YYREEE (reference sequence). The V gene lost 6 bases and the J gene lost 0 bases, with 16 bases spanning the gap. This CDR3 is CASTLGGGTSGNTIYF. In nucleotides, the CDR3 is TGTGCCAGCACTCTGGGTGGGGGGACCTCTGGAAACACCATATATTTT.

This clone was detected only a few times. The sample has other DNA sequences that encode this CDR3 too. The chain links TRBV5-1 to TRBJ2-5, with 7 bases lining up with TRBD1. The CDR3 spans 14 residues. Germline trimming cut 4 bases from V and 2 bases from J; bases unmatched to any gene: 5. Germline CDR1 reads SGHRS; CDR2 reads YFSETQ. In nucleotides, the CDR3 is TGCGCCAGCAGCCCGGGACAGCCGCAAGAGACCCAGTACTTC. Its translation is CASSPGQPQETQYF.

The chain has TRBV14 and TRBJ2-7; D perhaps matches TRBD2 (6 bases). The germline gives CDR1 SGHDN, CDR2 FVKESK. The CDR3 has 13 residues. Between the trimmed V and J ends, which lost 6 bases and 1 base, there was a span of 10 bases. CDR3 region: CASRPGTSYEQYF. DNA for the CDR3: TGTGCCAGCAGGCCCGGGACTTCCTACGAGCAGTACTTC.

The V and J genes are TRBV2 and TRBJ2-2; D is ambiguous. V was trimmed by 4 bases and J by 0 bases, leaving 6 bases between them. This CDR3 spans 14 amino acids. Per germline, CDR1 SNHLY and CDR2 FYNNEI. CDR3 DNA: TGTGCCAGCAGTGGGGCAGCGAACACCGGGGAGCTGTTTTTT. This gives the protein CASSGAANTGELFF.

The J gene is TRBJ2-7, the V gene TRBV5-6; 13 bases match TRBD2. The J segment lost 3 bases and the V segment lost 3 bases, leaving 6 bases of the junction unmatched. Germline lookup yields CDR1 SGHDT and CDR2 YYEEEE. This CDR3 is 16 amino acids long. CDR3 nucleotide sequence: TGTGCCAGCAGCTCTCGGACTAGCGGGGGCTACTACGAGCAGTACTTC. Amino acid sequence: CASSSRTSGGYYEQYF.

The V and J genes are TRBV5-4 and TRBJ2-7; weak D call: TRBD1 (5 bases). Looked up from germline, CDR1 is SGHNT and CDR2 is YYREEE (reference sequence). This CDR3 spans 15 amino acids. The V end was cut by 5 bases, the J end by 0 bases, with 15 bases between. The CDR3 DNA reads TGTGCCAGCAGTCAATCAGGGTCTAGCTCCTACGAGCAGTACGTC. Translating it yields CASSQSGSSSYEQYV.

The J gene is TRBJ2-7, the V gene TRBV21-1; TRBD2 was called by the table and not checked on the DNA. TRBV21-1 has pseudogene status. CDR3 length equals 13 residues. The DNA for the CDR3 is TGTGCCAGGGTCCCTAATACCTCCTACGAGCAGTACGTC. Its translation: CARVPNTSYEQYV.

This chain uses TRBV5-1 with TRBJ1-3; D is uncertain. The CDR3 extends over 12 amino acids. Trimming took 4 bases from V and 7 from J, leaving 9 bases between them. Germline V gene sequence: CDR1 SGHRS, CDR2 YFSETQ. For the CDR3, the DNA is TGCGCCAGCAGCCCCGATAGTAACACCATATATTTT. Translated, it gives CASSPDSNTIYF.

On this clone itself: An end of the junction does not agree with germline; a read error may underlie this. The genes are TRBV18 and TRBJ2-1, with D perhaps TRBD1 (6 bases). The CDR3 is 15 residues long. Germline-derived CDR1 and CDR2 are KGHSH and LQKENI. CDR3 sequence reads: CASSQEQGSSNEQFF. CDR3 DNA: TGTGCCAGCTCCCAAGAACAGGGATCCTCCAATGAGCAGTTCTTC.

DNA of the CDR3: TGTGCCAGCAGCACCGGGGTTGGAGCCATGAACACTGAAGCTTTCTTT. Translated, it gives CASSTGVGAMNTEAFF. V usage is TRBV7-7 and J usage is TRBJ1-1; D call uncertain. Germline V gene sequence: CDR1 SSHAT, CDR2 FNYEAQ (reference sequence). Trimming removed 5 bases from V and 0 bases from J, with 16 bases in between. This CDR3 contains 16 residues.

The chain is built from TRBV6-4 and TRBJ2-1, with TRBD2 matching over 8 bases. CDR3 length: 17 amino acids. CDR1 is MRHNA and CDR2 is SNTAGT in the germline V gene. The V gene end was trimmed by 0 bases and the J gene end by 4 bases; junction bases not matched to a gene: 8. CDR3 in amino acids: CASSDSMSGGAYNEQFF. DNA of the CDR3: TGTGCCAGCAGTGACTCAATGTCCGGGGGGGCGTACAATGAGCAGTTCTTC.

This clone has a single count. The chain carries TRBV19 and TRBJ1-5; the D is unclear. The length of the CDR3 is 16 residues. The ends were cut back, 4 bases at V and 0 bases at J, with 13 bases in the middle. CDR1 is LNHDA and CDR2 is SQIVND in the germline V gene (reference sequence). CDR3 bases: TGTGCCAGTAGTACCGGACTTCCGTATAGCAATCAGCCCCAGCATTTT. Protein product: CASSTGLPYSNQPQHF.

This clone was observed once. V is TRBV18 and J is TRBJ2-3; 7 bases are shared with TRBD2. The CDR3 is made up of 16 amino acids. With V trimmed by 0 bases and J by 1 base, 4 bases remained unmatched. CDR1 KGHSH and CDR2 LQKENI come from the germline V gene. The CDR3: CASSPPGLAGTDTQYF. CDR3 nucleotide sequence: TGTGCCAGCTCACCACCGGGGCTAGCGGGCACAGATACGCAGTATTTT.

This chain links TRBV6-5 with TRBJ1-6; D gene ambiguous. The germline V and J ends were trimmed by 2 bases and 4 bases, with 3 bases remaining between them. There are 13 residues in the CDR3. CDR1 is MNHEY, CDR2 SVGAGI, per germline. In DNA form, the CDR3 reads TGTGCCAGCAGTTACACTTATAATTCACCCCTCCACTTT. Residues: CASSYTYNSPLHF.